The entry below describes one T cell receptor (beta chain). Its target is not known. Trimming took off 6 bases at V and 3 bases at J, with 11 bases between the two ends. Germline CDR1 is SQVTM and CDR2 is ANQGSEA. The CDR3 runs to 12 residues. This entry is derived from a study of post-analysis software for immune sequencing data. Overall study context: Relapsing-remitting, secondary progressive and progressive-relapsing forms of multiple sclerosis all featured among disease courses. Study outcomes and limitations: Under the F measure, samples that were prepared in one batch clustered strongly together. Among roughly 5 TRBV segments more frequent in patients than controls were TRBV5-6, TRBV5-1 and TRBV20-1. There was significantly lower normalized Chao1 diversity in multiple sclerosis patients than in controls.

Unique molecular identifiers were carried by the TCR beta cDNA libraries. With about 1 to 11 million T cells as the source, about half a million cDNA molecules resulted. MiXCR was run by TCRdb on the PCR reads, yielding one entry per CDR3 protein. The profile shows about 800,000 distinct CDR3 sequences, roughly 30% of them singletons. The sample taken for sequencing was blood. The receptor was derived from a girl between 5 and 17 years old with multiple sclerosis. This chain links TRBV29-1 with TRBJ1-1, with D uncertain. CDR3 protein: CSVLVVDTEAFF. In DNA form, the CDR3 reads TGCAGCGTCCTAGTCGTTGACACTGAAGCTTTCTTT. Full variable domain (remainder filled in from reference TRBV29-1 and TRBJ1-1): SAVISQKPSRDICQRGTSLTIQCQVDSQVTMMFWYRQQPGQSLTLIATANQGSEATYESGFVIDKFPISRPNLTFSTLTVSNMSPEDSSIYLCSVLVVDTEAFFGQGTRLTVV.